The entry below gives a single T cell receptor beta chain sequence along with its context. Only a few counts were recorded for this clonotype. No cognate antigen has been identified for it. Per-nucleotide qualities are absent, and no much larger clonotype sits a single base away. From cysteine to phenylalanine, the CDR3 is 14 amino acids long. Only the CDR3 part of the read is kept: 42 bases, read in frame from the first base. Via the germline V gene, CDR1 is SGHDT and CDR2 YYEEEE. Relative to germline, V is 4 bases shorter and J is 2 bases shorter, with 13 bases between their ends. The library was built by means of PCR. Sequenced using an Illumina HiSeq 2500. TCR libraries were prepared with molecular barcoding, using unique molecular identifiers to normalize TCRbeta repertoire quantification. In TCRdb, the public reads were trimmed at Q25 with fastp and aligned with MiXCR, with productive beta chains retained. Rows with a matching CDR3 protein are joined into one entry that keeps the most common DNA and genes. In this sample the table shows 500,000 to 600,000 distinct CDR3 sequences, over 20% of which occur a single time. Of the sample, about 35% falls within the top ten clones.

The treatment or condition label, read with the paper, signifies: allogeneic hematopoietic cell transplantation with graft depleted of TCRalphabeta T cells and CD19 B cells. The transplant recipients were children given TCRalphabeta/CD19-depleted allogeneic hematopoietic cell grafts. This sample was taken from a study of T-cell reconstitution after alpha-beta-depleted transplantation in children (dated by TCRdb to between 2015 and 2016). With regard to the full study: Using TCR repertoire profiling, the study quantitatively followed how T-cell immune reconstitution unfolded in children after TCRalphabeta/CD19-depleted allogeneic hematopoietic cell transplantation.

Findings and caveats that apply to the study as a whole: In some patients, the high TCRbeta diversity seen at day 60 was put down to recipient T cells and intrathymic progenitors that had survived conditioning. Over subsequent months, a decline in hyperexpanded clone frequencies was noted, and after one year, T-cell counts and TCRbeta diversity were mostly ascribed to newly produced T cells. The apparently early recovery of alphabetaT-cell counts about two months after transplant reportedly depended on only several hundred rapidly expanded clones that came from non-depleted graft cells.

The specimen was PBMCs, collected before TCRalphabeta/CD19-depleted stem cell transplant. The receptor was derived from a boy in the first two years of life with Wiskott-Aldrich syndrome, due to receive a stem cell transplant. In this chain, TRBV5-6 is recombined with TRBJ2-7; TRBD2 might be the D gene, on 5 matching bases. The CDR3 reads CASSPGLLTYEQYF. The DNA is TGTGCCAGCAGCCCTGGACTGTTAACCTACGAGCAGTACTTC.